The 3 T cell receptor beta chains presented below share a single source sample, sequenced in a study of blood T cell repertoires in COVID-19. TCRdb keeps only in-frame clones here, not all; method: immunoSEQ multiplex PCR. The table lists 95,000 to 150,000 clones, 60% to 85% of them singletons. The sample was peripheral blood. These receptors were collected from a human donor with acute or convalescent COVID-19. The donor label of this sample is uncertain.

V usage is TRBV6-1 and J usage is TRBJ2-4; 10 bases map to TRBD1. The CDR3 totals 18 residues. Germline assignment: CDR1 MNHNS and CDR2 SASEGT. V shed 2 bases, J shed 0 bases, and the junction held 7 bases outside the gene matches. CDR3 coding DNA: TGTGCCAGCAGTGAATTGGACAGGGGGTGGGTAGCCAAAAACATTCAGTACTTC. Encoded protein: CASSELDRGWVAKNIQYF.

The chain carries TRBV2 and TRBJ1-4; D possibly corresponds to TRBD1 (5 bases). The germline V gene encodes CDR1 SNHLY and CDR2 FYNNEI. The CDR3 consists of 15 residues. With 5 bases removed from V and 2 bases from J, the gap between germline ends came to 12 bases. Written as DNA, the CDR3 is TGTGCCAGCAGTAAAAAGACAGACACTAATGAAAAACTGTTTTTT. Its protein product is CASSKKTDTNEKLFF.

The V and J genes are TRBV2 and TRBJ1-2, with a possible D match to TRBD1 (5 bases). The CDR3 has 14 amino acids. V lost 6 bases and J lost 7, with 18 bases in between. Germline loops: CDR1 SNHLY, CDR2 FYNNEI. CDR3 sequence (DNA): TGTGCCAGCAGCGACTTCGGGCAGGGCGGTGGCTACACCTTC. This translates into CASSDFGQGGGYTF.